This TCR beta chain emerged from a study of T cell responses to AZD1222 COVID-19 vaccine. Study-level background: Whether given at about 4 or about 12 weeks, second doses were pooled.

Study-level findings and limits: Baseline seropositives among AZD1222 recipients totaled only five or six. Most donors were white British and more were female, and clonal diversity was possibly underestimated.

Worth noting for this clone: The antigen is unknown.

This CDR3 contains 15 residues. Losses at the gene ends were 4 bases for V and 2 bases for J; bases not matched to a gene: 5. The V gene's germline CDR1 is SGHRS and CDR2 YFSETQ. The method was immunoSEQ multiplex PCR; TCRdb's version includes in-frame clones alone and lacks a portion of them. This table holds some 130,000 clones, 85% to 90% found once. The sequence derives from an adult in good health. This specimen was peripheral blood, taken on day 0 of AZD1222 vaccination. The chain uses TRBV5-1 and TRBJ2-3, with 9 positions matching TRBD2. CDR3: CASSRSGGPTDTQYF. Here the CDR3 DNA reads TGCGCCAGCAGCCGGAGCGGGGGGCCCACAGATACGCAGTATTTT.